This passage covers 20 T cell receptor beta chains from one sample sequenced in a study of cytomegalovirus exposure and HLA in healthy donors. PCR amplification relied on 60 Vbeta primers (plus 13 Jbeta primers). Some clones are missing from TCRdb's copy, which holds only in-frame ones; the method was immunoSEQ multiplex PCR. The table records some 160,000 clones, 73% of them present only once. Sequenced material: PBMCs. The source of these receptors is a woman aged 18 to 35 in good health and CMV-seropositive.

V is TRBV11-2 and J is TRBJ2-5, with D possibly being TRBD2 (5 bases). Judging by the DNA end, TRBJ2-7 fits better; the J call may be wrong. Germline CDR1 SGHAT, CDR2 FQNNGV. The CDR3 covers 15 residues. Here the CDR3 DNA reads TGTGCCAGCAGCAGGGCCGGAGGAAACGCCTACGAGCAGTACTTC. This encodes CASSRAGGNAYEQYF.

In this sample, this clone turned up a few times. V usage is TRBV7-2 and J usage is TRBJ2-1, with 12 positions matching TRBD2. This CDR3 has 17 residues. The J segment lost 2 bases and the V segment lost 1 base, leaving 3 bases of the junction unmatched. CDR1 and CDR2 from the germline V gene are SGHTA and FQGNSA. Here the CDR3 reads CASSLVLAGGPYNEQFF. The CDR3 nucleotides read TGTGCCAGCAGCTTAGTCCTAGCGGGGGGGCCCTACAATGAGCAGTTCTTC.

A single count supports this clone. The rearrangement uses TRBV5-6 and TRBJ1-3; D call uncertain. This CDR3 contains 14 residues. Germline CDR1 SGHDT, CDR2 YYEEEE. Trimming removed 1 base at V and 0 bases at J, with 5 bases between. The CDR3 DNA reads as TGTGCCAGCAGCTTGCTACTCTCTGGAAACACCATATATTTT. Translating gives CASSLLLSGNTIYF.

The genes are TRBV19 and TRBJ1-4; TRBD1 matches at 9 bases. CDR1 and CDR2 (germline): LNHDA, SQIVND (reference sequence). The CDR3 length is 17 residues. The J segment lost 4 bases and the V segment lost 5 bases, leaving 11 bases of the junction unmatched. The CDR3 region has the DNA TGTGCCAGTAGTTCCTCCGGGACAGGGTCCCTTAATGAAAAACTGTTTTTT. It translates to CASSSSGTGSLNEKLFF.

V is TRBV5-4 and J is TRBJ2-3; TRBD2 matches at 10 bases. Germline assignment: CDR1 SGHNT and CDR2 YYREEE (reference sequence). The V and J ends lost 4 bases and 4 bases, in that order; junction bases with no gene match: 9. CDR3 size: 16 residues. The CDR3: CASSRDSGGHADTQYF. The CDR3 bases are TGTGCCAGCAGCCGTGATAGCGGGGGGCACGCAGATACGCAGTATTTT.

As concerns this clone: One end of the junction fails to match germline, which may point to a read error. The rearrangement links TRBV20-1 to TRBJ2-1; maybe TRBD1 (6 bases). Germline loops: CDR1 DFQATT, CDR2 SNEGSKA (reference sequence). CDR3 length: 10 amino acids. The CDR3 coding sequence is TGCAGTGCTATCTCAGGGGAGCGGTTCTTC. As protein: CSAISGERFF.

Remarks on this clone: At one of its ends the junction is not consistent with the germline gene, which may arise from a read error. This sequence joins TRBV5-6 and TRBJ1-6, with 9 positions matching TRBD1. Germline V lookup: CDR1 SGHDT, CDR2 YYEEEE. This CDR3 spans 15 amino acids. The CDR3 nucleotides are TGTGCCAGCAGCTTATCCGGGACAGGGATCGTCACCCTTCACTTT. Encoded protein: CASSLSGTGIVTLHF. Full variable domain (rest looked up from reference TRBV5-6 and TRBJ1-6): DAGVTQSPTHLIKTRGQQVTLRCSPKSGHDTVSWYQQALGQGPQFIFQYYEEEERQRGNFPDRFSGHQFPNYSSELNVNALLLGDSALYLCASSLSGTGIVTLHFGNGTRLTVT.

V and J are TRBV28 and TRBJ2-6; no clear D. Germline CDR1 is MDHEN and CDR2 is SYDVKM. The CDR3 runs to 15 residues. Between the trimmed V and J ends, which lost 5 bases and 0 bases, there was a span of 8 bases. The CDR3 protein is CASSALSSGANVLTF. The DNA of the CDR3 is TGTGCCAGCAGTGCACTGAGCTCTGGGGCCAACGTCCTGACTTTC. The complete variable domain, with remaining parts taken from reference TRBV28 and TRBJ2-6, reads DVKVTQSSRYLVKRTGEKVFLECVQDMDHENMFWYRQDPGLGLRLIYFSYDVKMKEKGDIPEGYSVSREKKERFSLILESASTNQTSMYLCASSALSSGANVLTFGAGSRLTVL.

The rearrangement links TRBV30 to TRBJ1-3; the D gene is possibly TRBD1 (5 bases). The CDR3 spans 12 residues. The germline gives CDR1 GTSNPN, CDR2 SVGIG (reference sequence). Trimming removed 5 bases from V and 0 bases from J, with 5 bases in between. In DNA form, the CDR3 reads TGTGCCTGGCAGGGCTCTGGAAACACCATATATTTT. Translating it yields CAWQGSGNTIYF.

The chain recombines TRBV11-3 with TRBJ2-6, with 7 bases identical to TRBD1. Germline V gene sequence: CDR1 SGHNT, CDR2 YENEEA. Unmatched junction bases numbered 6, after V lost 5 bases and J lost 2 bases. The CDR3 is 16 residues long. CDR3 sequence reads: CASSPGQVAGANVLTF. Here the CDR3 DNA reads TGTGCCAGCAGCCCCGGACAGGTAGCTGGGGCCAACGTCCTGACTTTC.

The CDR3 region is CASSFSGDGANVLTF. CDR3 sequence (DNA): TGTGCCAGCAGCTTTTCAGGGGATGGGGCCAACGTCCTGACTTTC. This rearrangement joins TRBV7-9 to TRBJ2-6; tentative D call: TRBD1 (6 bases). Per the germline V gene, CDR1 is SEHNR and CDR2 is FQNEAQ (reference sequence). The CDR3 length is 15 residues. Trimming removed 3 bases at V and 3 bases at J, with 9 bases between. Combining the CDR3 with reference TRBV7-9 and TRBJ2-6 gives the whole variable domain DTGVSQNPRHKITKRGQNVTFRCDPISEHNRLYWYRQTLGQGPEFLTYFQNEAQLEKSRLLSDRFSAERPKGSFSTLEIQRTEQGDSAMYLCASSFSGDGANVLTFGAGSRLTVL.

This clone has a single count. The J gene is TRBJ2-5, the V gene TRBV7-9; D may be TRBD2 (5 bases). The ends were cut back, 2 bases at V and 5 bases at J, with 12 bases in the middle. CDR1 is SEHNR and CDR2 is FQNEAQ in the germline V gene (reference sequence). The CDR3 totals 14 residues. The CDR3: CASSLFPSTETQYF. The CDR3, as DNA: TGTGCCAGCAGCTTATTCCCTAGCACGGAGACCCAGTACTTC.

The J gene is TRBJ2-2, the V gene TRBV9; the match to TRBD2 covers 13 bases. CDR3 length: 18 residues. V gave up 4 bases and J gave up 7 bases; unmatched junction bases: 13. The germline CDR1 and CDR2 sequences are SGDLS and YYNGEE. The CDR3 coding sequence is TGTGCCAGCAGCCCAACTGGACTAGCGGGGGCCCACGGCGGGGAGCTGTTTTTT. This translates into CASSPTGLAGAHGGELFF.

This clone has only a few counts. V usage is TRBV2 and J usage is TRBJ1-2, with D perhaps matching TRBD1 (6 bases). Germline loops: CDR1 SNHLY, CDR2 FYNNEI. With 3 bases removed from V and 3 bases from J, the gap between germline ends came to 8 bases. CDR3 length equals 13 residues. The DNA of the CDR3 is TGTGCCAGCAGTGACAACAGGGACTATGGCTACACCTTC. Residues: CASSDNRDYGYTF. The variable domain in full, with the rest retrieved from reference TRBV2 and TRBJ1-2, is EPEVTQTPSHQVTQMGQEVILRCVPISNHLYFYWYRQILGQKVEFLVSFYNNEISEKSEIFDDQFSVERPDGSNFTLKIRSTKLEDSAMYFCASSDNRDYGYTFGSGTRLTVV.

The V call is TRBV5-1, the J call TRBJ2-3; 9 bases line up with TRBD2. Trimming at V came to 0 bases and at J to 5 bases, leaving 1 base not matched to a gene. CDR1 is SGHRS, CDR2 YFSETQ, per germline. This CDR3 contains 14 residues. In DNA form, the CDR3 reads TGCGCCAGCAGCTTGGCGCGGGAGGGAGATACGCAGTATTTT. Its protein is CASSLAREGDTQYF.

The chain joins TRBV7-6 to TRBJ2-1; 8 nucleotides line up with TRBD2. Germline V gene sequence: CDR1 SGHVS, CDR2 FNYEAQ. The ends lost 5 bases at V and 2 bases at J; junction bases unmatched: 5. This CDR3 region has 15 residues. The CDR3 region has the DNA TGTGCCAGCAGCAGATCGGGGGGGACCTACAATGAGCAGTTCTTC. Amino acid sequence: CASSRSGGTYNEQFF.

The V and J genes are TRBV6-6 and TRBJ2-7, with 8 bases identical to TRBD1. The germline V gene has CDR1 MNHNY and CDR2 SVGAGI (reference sequence). This CDR3 comprises 15 residues. J lost 1 base, V lost 5 bases, and 7 bases had no gene match. The CDR3 DNA reads as TGTGCCAGCAGTAACATCCGACAGGGGTCCTACGAGCAGTACTTC. Its protein product is CASSNIRQGSYEQYF.

V is TRBV10-1 and J is TRBJ2-5; D might be TRBD1 (5 bases). The DNA end is a closer match to TRBJ2-7, so the J assignment may be wrong. The germline V gene has CDR1 WNHNN and CDR2 SYGVQD (reference sequence). The CDR3 length is 12 residues. The chain's CDR3 is CASSGRAHEQYF. The CDR3 DNA reads as TGCGCCAGCAGTGGCAGGGCCCACGAGCAGTACTTC.

The rearrangement uses TRBV7-6 and TRBJ2-3; 11 bases match TRBD2. The CDR3 length is 17 residues. Germline lookup yields CDR1 SGHVS and CDR2 FNYEAQ. Trimming cost V 5 bases and J 3 bases; bases outside gene matches: 10. The CDR3 region is CASSVPSGGSETDTQYF. The DNA of the CDR3 is TGTGCCAGCAGCGTTCCTAGCGGGGGGTCTGAAACAGATACGCAGTATTTT.

The chain employs TRBV9 and TRBJ2-2; TRBD2 matches at 10 bases. CDR3 length: 17 amino acids. V shed 0 bases and J 5 bases; nucleotides not matched to a gene: 7. Germline CDR1 reads SGDLS; CDR2 reads YYNGEE. CDR3 sequence reads: CASSVDLAGDLTGELFF. Here the CDR3 DNA reads TGTGCCAGCAGCGTAGATCTAGCGGGGGACCTTACCGGGGAGCTGTTTTTT.